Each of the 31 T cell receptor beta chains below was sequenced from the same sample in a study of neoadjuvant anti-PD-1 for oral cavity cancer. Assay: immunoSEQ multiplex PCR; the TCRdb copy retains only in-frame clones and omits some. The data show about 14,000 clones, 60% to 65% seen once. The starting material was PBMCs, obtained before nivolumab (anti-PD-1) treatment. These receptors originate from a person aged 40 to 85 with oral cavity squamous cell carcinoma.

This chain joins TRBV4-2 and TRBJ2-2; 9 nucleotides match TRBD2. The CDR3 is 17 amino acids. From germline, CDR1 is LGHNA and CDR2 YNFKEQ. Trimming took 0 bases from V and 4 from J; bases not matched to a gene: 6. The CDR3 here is CASSQDKGTSSTGELFF. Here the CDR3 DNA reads TGTGCCAGCAGCCAAGACAAGGGGACTAGCTCCACCGGGGAGCTGTTTTTT.

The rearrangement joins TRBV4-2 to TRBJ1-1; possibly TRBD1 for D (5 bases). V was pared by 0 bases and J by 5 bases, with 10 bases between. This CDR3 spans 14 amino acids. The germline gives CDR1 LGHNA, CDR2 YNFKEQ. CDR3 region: CASSQEWGKTEAFF. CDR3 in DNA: TGTGCCAGCAGCCAAGAATGGGGGAAGACTGAAGCTTTCTTT.

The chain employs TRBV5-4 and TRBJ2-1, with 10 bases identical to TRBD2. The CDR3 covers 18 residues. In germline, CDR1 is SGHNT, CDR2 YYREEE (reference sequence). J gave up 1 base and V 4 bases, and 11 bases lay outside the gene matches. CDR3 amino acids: CASSQGLAVLPSYNEQFF. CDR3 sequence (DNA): TGTGCCAGCAGCCAAGGACTAGCGGTTCTCCCTTCCTACAATGAGCAGTTCTTC.

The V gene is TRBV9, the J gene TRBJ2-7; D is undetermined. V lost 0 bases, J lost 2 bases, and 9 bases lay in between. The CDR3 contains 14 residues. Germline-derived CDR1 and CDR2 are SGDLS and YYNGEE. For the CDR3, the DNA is TGTGCCAGCAGCGTAGCGGAAGCCACCTACGAGCAGTACTTC. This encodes CASSVAEATYEQYF. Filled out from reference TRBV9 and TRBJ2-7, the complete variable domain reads DSGVTQTPKHLITATGQRVTLRCSPRSGDLSVYWYQQSLDQGLQFLIQYYNGEERAKGNILERFSAQQFPDLHSELNLSSLELGDSALYFCASSVAEATYEQYFGPGTRLTVT.

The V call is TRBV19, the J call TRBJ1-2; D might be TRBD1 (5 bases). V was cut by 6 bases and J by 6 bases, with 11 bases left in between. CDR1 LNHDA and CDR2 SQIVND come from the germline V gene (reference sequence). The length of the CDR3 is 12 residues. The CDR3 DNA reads TGTGCCAGTAGGTCCGGACACAATGGCTACACCTTC. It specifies CASRSGHNGYTF. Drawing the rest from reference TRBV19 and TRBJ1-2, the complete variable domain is DGGITQSPKYLFRKEGQNVTLSCEQNLNHDAMYWYRQDPGQGLRLIYYSQIVNDFQKGDIAEGYSVSREKKESFPLTVTSAQKNPTAFYLCASRSGHNGYTFGSGTRLTVV.

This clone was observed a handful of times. The CDR3 loop reads CASGGMNTEAFF. The DNA of the CDR3 is TGCGCCAGCGGGGGTATGAACACTGAAGCTTTCTTT. The chain has TRBV5-1 and TRBJ1-1, with D possibly TRBD1 on 5 matching bases. The germline V and J ends were trimmed by 7 bases and 0 bases, with 7 bases remaining between them. The CDR3 is 12 amino acids. Germline values: CDR1 SGHRS, CDR2 YFSETQ.

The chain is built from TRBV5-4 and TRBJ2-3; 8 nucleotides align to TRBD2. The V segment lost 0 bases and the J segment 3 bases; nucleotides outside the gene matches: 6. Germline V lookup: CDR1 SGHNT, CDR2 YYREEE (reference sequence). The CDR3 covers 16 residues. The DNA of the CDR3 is TGTGCCAGCAGCTTGGCAGGGACTAGGCAGACAGATACGCAGTATTTT. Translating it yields CASSLAGTRQTDTQYF.

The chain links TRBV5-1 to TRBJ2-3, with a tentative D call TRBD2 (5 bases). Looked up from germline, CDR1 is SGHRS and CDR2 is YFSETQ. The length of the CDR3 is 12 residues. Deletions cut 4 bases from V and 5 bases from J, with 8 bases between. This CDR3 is CASSPAGDTQYF. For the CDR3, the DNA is TGCGCCAGCAGCCCTGCGGGAGATACGCAGTATTTT.

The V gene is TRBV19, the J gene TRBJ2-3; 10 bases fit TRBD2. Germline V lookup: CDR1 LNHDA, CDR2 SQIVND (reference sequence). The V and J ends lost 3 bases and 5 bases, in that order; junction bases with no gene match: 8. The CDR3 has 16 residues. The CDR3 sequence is CASSIGSASGRDTQYF. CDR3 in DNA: TGTGCCAGTAGTATTGGGAGCGCTAGCGGGAGAGATACGCAGTATTTT. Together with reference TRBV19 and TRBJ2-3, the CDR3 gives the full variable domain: DGGITQSPKYLFRKEGQNVTLSCEQNLNHDAMYWYRQDPGQGLRLIYYSQIVNDFQKGDIAEGYSVSREKKESFPLTVTSAQKNPTAFYLCASSIGSASGRDTQYFGPGTRLTVL.

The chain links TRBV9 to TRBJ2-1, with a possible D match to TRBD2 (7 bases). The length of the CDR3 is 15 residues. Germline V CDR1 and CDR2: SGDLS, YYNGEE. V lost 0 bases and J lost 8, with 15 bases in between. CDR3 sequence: CASSVAGGPRDEQFF. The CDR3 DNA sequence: TGTGCCAGCAGCGTAGCGGGGGGCCCTAGGGATGAGCAGTTCTTC.

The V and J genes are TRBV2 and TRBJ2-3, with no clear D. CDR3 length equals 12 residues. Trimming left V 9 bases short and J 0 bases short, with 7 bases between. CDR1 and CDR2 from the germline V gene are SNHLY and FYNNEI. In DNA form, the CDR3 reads TGTGCCAGGACCCTGAGCACAGATACGCAGTATTTT. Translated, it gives CARTLSTDTQYF.

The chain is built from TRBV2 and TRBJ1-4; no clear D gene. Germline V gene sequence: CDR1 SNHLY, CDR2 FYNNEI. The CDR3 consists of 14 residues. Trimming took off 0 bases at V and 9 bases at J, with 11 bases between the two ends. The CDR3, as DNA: TGTGCCAGCAGTGAAGCGCTTCAACGAAAAAAACTGTTTTTT. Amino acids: CASSEALQRKKLFF.

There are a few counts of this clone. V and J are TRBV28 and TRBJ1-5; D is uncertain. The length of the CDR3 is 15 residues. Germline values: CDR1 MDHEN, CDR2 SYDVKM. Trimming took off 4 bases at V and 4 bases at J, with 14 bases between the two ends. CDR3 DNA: TGTGCCAGCAGTTGGGAGGGAAGTGCAAATCAGCCCCAGCATTTT. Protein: CASSWEGSANQPQHF. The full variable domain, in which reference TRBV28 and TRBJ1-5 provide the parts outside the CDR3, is DVKVTQSSRYLVKRTGEKVFLECVQDMDHENMFWYRQDPGLGLRLIYFSYDVKMKEKGDIPEGYSVSREKKERFSLILESASTNQTSMYLCASSWEGSANQPQHFGDGTRLSIL.

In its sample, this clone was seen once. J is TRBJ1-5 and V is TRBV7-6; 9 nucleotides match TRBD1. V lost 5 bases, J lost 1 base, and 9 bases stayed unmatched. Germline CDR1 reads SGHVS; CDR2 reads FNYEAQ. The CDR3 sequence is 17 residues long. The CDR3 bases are TGTGCCAGCAGCCCCAGGACAGGGGTAGGCAGCAATCAGCCCCAGCATTTT. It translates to CASSPRTGVGSNQPQHF.

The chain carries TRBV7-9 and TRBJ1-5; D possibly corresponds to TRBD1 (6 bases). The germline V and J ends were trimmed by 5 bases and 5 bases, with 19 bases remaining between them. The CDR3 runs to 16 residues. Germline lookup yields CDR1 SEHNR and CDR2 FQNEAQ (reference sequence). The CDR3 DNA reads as TGTGCCAGCAGCCGTCCGGGACAAGACTCCGATCAGCCCCAGCATTTT. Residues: CASSRPGQDSDQPQHF.

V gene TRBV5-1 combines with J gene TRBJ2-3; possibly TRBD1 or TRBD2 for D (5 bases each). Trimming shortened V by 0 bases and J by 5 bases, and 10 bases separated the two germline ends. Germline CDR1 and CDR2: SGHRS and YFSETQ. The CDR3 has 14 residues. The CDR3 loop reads CASSLDGAGDTQYF. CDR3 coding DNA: TGCGCCAGCAGCTTGGATGGGGCGGGAGATACGCAGTATTTT.

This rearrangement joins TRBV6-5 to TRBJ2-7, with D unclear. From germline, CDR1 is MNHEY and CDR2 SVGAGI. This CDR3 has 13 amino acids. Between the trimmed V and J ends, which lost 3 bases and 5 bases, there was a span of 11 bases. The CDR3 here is CASSYLKNHEQYF. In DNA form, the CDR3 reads TGTGCCAGCAGTTATTTGAAGAATCACGAGCAGTACTTC.

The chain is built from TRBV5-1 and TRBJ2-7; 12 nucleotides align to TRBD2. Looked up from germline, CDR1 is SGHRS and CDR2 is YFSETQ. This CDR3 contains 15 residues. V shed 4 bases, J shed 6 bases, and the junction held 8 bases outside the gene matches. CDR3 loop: CASSPLAGGSGEQYF. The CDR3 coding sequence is TGCGCCAGCAGCCCACTAGCGGGGGGCTCGGGCGAGCAGTACTTC. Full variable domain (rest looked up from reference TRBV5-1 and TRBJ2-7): KAGVTQTPRYLIKTRGQQVTLSCSPISGHRSVSWYQQTPGQGLQFLFEYFSETQRNKGNFPGRFSGRQFSNSRSEMNVSTLELGDSALYLCASSPLAGGSGEQYFGPGTRLTVT.

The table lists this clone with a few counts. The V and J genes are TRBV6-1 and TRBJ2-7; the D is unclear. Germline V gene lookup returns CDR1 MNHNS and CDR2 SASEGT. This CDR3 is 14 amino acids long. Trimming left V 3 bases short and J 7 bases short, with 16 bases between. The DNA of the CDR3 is TGTGCCAGCAGTGAGCACTCCTCTAATCAAGAGCAGTACTTC. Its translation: CASSEHSSNQEQYF.

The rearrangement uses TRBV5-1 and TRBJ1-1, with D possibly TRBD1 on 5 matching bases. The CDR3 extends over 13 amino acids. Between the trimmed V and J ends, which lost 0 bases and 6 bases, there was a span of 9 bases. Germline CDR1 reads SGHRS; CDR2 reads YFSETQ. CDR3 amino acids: CASSLGQPAEAFF. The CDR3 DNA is TGCGCCAGCAGCTTGGGACAGCCGGCTGAAGCTTTCTTT.

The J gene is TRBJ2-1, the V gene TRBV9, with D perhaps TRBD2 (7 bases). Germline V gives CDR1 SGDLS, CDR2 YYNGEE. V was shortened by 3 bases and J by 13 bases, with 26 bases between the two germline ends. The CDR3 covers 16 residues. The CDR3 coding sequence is TGTGCCAGCAGCGCCTTGGGGGGGGCTCTAGTTGTTGGTCAGTTCTTC. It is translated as CASSALGGALVVGQFF.

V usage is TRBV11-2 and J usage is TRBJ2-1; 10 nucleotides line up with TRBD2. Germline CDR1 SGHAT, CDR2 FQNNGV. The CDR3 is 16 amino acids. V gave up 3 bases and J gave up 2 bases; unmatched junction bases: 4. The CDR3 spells CASSFPSGRAYNEQFF. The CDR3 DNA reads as TGTGCCAGCAGCTTCCCCAGCGGGAGGGCCTACAATGAGCAGTTCTTC. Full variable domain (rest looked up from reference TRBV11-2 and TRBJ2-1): EAGVAQSPRYKIIEKRQSVAFWCNPISGHATLYWYQQILGQGPKLLIQFQNNGVVDDSQLPKDRFSAERLKGVDSTLKIQPAKLEDSAVYLCASSFPSGRAYNEQFFGPGTRLTVL.

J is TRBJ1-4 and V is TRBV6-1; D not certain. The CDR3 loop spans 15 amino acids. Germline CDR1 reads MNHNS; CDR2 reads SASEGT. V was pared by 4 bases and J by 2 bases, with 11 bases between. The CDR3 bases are TGTGCCAGCAGTGTCGCCAGCGGCACTAATGAAAAACTGTTTTTT. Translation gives CASSVASGTNEKLFF.

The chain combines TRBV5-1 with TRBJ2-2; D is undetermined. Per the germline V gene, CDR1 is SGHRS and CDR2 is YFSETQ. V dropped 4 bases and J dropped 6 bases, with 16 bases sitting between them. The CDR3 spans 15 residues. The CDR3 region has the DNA TGCGCCAGCAGCCTTAATGCGGAGTTTGCCGGGGAGCTGTTTTTT. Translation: CASSLNAEFAGELFF.

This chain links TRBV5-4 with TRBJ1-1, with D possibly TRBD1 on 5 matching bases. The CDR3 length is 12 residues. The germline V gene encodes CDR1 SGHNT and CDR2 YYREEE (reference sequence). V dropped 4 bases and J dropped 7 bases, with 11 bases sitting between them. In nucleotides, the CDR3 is TGTGCCAGCAGCCCTGTGGACAATGAAGCTTTCTTT. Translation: CASSPVDNEAFF.

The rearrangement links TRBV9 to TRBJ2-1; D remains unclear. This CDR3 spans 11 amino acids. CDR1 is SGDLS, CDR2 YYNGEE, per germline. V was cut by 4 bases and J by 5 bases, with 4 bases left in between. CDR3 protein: CASSPNNEQFF. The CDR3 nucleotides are TGTGCCAGCAGCCCCAACAATGAGCAGTTCTTC.

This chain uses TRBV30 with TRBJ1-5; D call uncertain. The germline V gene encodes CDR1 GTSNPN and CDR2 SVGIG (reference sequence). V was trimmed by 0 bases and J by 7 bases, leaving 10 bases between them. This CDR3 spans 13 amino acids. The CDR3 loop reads CAWSVLPGQPQHF. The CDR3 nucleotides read TGTGCCTGGAGTGTACTCCCGGGGCAGCCCCAGCATTTT.

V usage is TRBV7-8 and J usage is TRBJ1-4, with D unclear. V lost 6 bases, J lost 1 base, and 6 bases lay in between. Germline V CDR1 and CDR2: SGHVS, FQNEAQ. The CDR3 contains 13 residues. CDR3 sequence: CASREKTNEKLFF. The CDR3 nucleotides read TGTGCCAGCAGAGAAAAAACTAATGAAAAACTGTTTTTT.

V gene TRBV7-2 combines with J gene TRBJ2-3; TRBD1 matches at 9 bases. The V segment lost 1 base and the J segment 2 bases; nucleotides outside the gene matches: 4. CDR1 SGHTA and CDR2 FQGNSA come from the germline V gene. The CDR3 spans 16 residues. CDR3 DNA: TGTGCCAGCAGCTTAGTGGGACAGGGCAACACAGATACGCAGTATTTT. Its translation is CASSLVGQGNTDTQYF.

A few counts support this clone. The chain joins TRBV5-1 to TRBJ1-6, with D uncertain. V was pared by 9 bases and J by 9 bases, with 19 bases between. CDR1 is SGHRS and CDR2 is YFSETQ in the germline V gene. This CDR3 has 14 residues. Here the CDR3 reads CANPGVPQISPLHF. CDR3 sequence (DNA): TGCGCCAACCCTGGGGTCCCCCAGATTTCACCCCTCCACTTT.

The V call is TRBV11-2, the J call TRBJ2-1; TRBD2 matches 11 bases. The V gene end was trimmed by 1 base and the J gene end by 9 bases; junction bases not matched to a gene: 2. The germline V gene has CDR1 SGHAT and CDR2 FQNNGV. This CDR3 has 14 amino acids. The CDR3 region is CASSLVLAGGEQFF. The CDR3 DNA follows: TGTGCCAGCAGCTTAGTCCTAGCGGGGGGTGAGCAGTTCTTC. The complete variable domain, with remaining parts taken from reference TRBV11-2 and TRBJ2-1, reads EAGVAQSPRYKIIEKRQSVAFWCNPISGHATLYWYQQILGQGPKLLIQFQNNGVVDDSQLPKDRFSAERLKGVDSTLKIQPAKLEDSAVYLCASSLVLAGGEQFFGPGTRLTVL.